The table lists the clone carrying this T cell receptor (beta chain) with a few counts. What it binds is not known. Via MiXCR, TCRdb re-called the reads, giving one row per CDR3 protein. The sample has tens of thousands of distinct CDR3 sequences; less than 25% are singletons. The data belong to a study of type 1 regulatory T cells. Trimming at V came to 4 bases and at J to 4 bases, leaving 6 bases not matched to a gene. The CDR3 is 15 residues long. Germline CDR1 and CDR2: SGHRS and YFSETQ. Overall study findings and caveats: Compared with non-Tr1 cells, Tr1 cells showed a narrower TCR repertoire.

Sequenced: cultured type 1 regulatory T (Tr1) cells, either the whole culture or a sorted fraction (not recorded which). This sequence joins TRBV5-1 and TRBJ1-2; 11 bases fit TRBD1. The clonotype was recovered from a human donor in good health. Here the CDR3 DNA reads TGCGCCAGCAGCCCCCGGACAGGGGGCCTCTATGGCTACACCTTC. Its protein is CASSPRTGGLYGYTF.